These 8 T cell receptor beta chains share one sample of origin, sequenced in a study of T cell responses to AZD1222 COVID-19 vaccine. Libraries were prepared by immunoSEQ multiplex PCR; TCRdb keeps only in-frame clonotypes and omits some of them. The sample carries approximately 170,000 clones, just over 85% recorded once. This specimen was peripheral blood, taken 28 days after the second AZD1222 dose. These receptors were taken from an adult who received the AZD1222 COVID-19 vaccine.

The gene calls are TRBV2 and TRBJ1-1; D not certain. The V gene lost 2 bases and the J gene lost 1 base, with 11 bases spanning the gap. The length of the CDR3 is 15 residues. The V gene's germline CDR1 is SNHLY and CDR2 FYNNEI. CDR3: CASSELEVGNTEAFF. CDR3 DNA sequence: TGTGCCAGCAGTGAACTGGAGGTGGGGAACACTGAAGCTTTCTTT.

This clone was detected once. The chain uses TRBV3-1 (or the pseudogene TRBV3-2) and TRBJ1-2; perhaps TRBD1 as D (6 bases). The germline CDR1 and CDR2 sequences are LGHDT and YNNKEL (reference sequence). The CDR3 runs 12 residues. The ends were cut back, 8 bases at V and 8 bases at J, with 15 bases in the middle. The CDR3 region is CASQGSGYGYTF. The CDR3 region has the DNA TGTGCCAGCCAGGGGTCAGGATACGGCTACACCTTC.

This clone was seen a single time. This sequence joins TRBV6-5 and TRBJ1-1, with TRBD1 identical over 7 bases. Germline V gene sequence: CDR1 MNHEY, CDR2 SVGAGI. With V trimmed by 3 bases and J by 5 bases, 3 bases remained unmatched. This CDR3 region has 13 residues. CDR3 residues: CASSYTGETEAFF. The DNA of the CDR3 is TGTGCCAGCAGTTATACAGGGGAAACTGAAGCTTTCTTT.

This chain uses TRBV4-1 with TRBJ1-2; 7 nucleotides agree with TRBD1. Unmatched junction bases numbered 15, after V lost 4 bases and J lost 1 base. This CDR3 has 18 amino acids. Germline-derived CDR1 and CDR2 are MGHRA and YSYEKL. The CDR3 DNA follows: TGCGCCAGCAGCCGAAGTGGCGAAGGGGACAGACTTAACTATGGCTACACCTTC. It yields the protein CASSRSGEGDRLNYGYTF.

The chain has TRBV9 and TRBJ1-1; D remains unclear. V lost 0 bases and J lost 3, with 9 bases in between. CDR3 length: 14 amino acids. Per germline, CDR1 SGDLS and CDR2 YYNGEE. CDR3: CASSVDGRDTEAFF. The DNA of the CDR3 is TGTGCCAGCAGCGTAGACGGTAGGGACACTGAAGCTTTCTTT.

CDR3 loop: CASSHRVANYGYTF. The CDR3 nucleotides read TGTGCCAGTAGTCACAGGGTGGCTAACTATGGCTACACCTTC. The V gene is TRBV19, the J gene TRBJ1-2; a weak D match, TRBD1 (6 bases). Germline-derived CDR1 and CDR2 are LNHDA and SQIVND (reference sequence). CDR3 length: 14 residues. V lost 5 bases and J 0 bases, leaving 10 bases between the germline ends.

This clone was counted a single time. The chain is built from TRBV18 and TRBJ1-2; perhaps TRBD1 as D (5 bases). V lost 2 bases to trimming and J lost 3 bases, with 16 bases between them. The CDR3 is made up of 16 amino acids. Per germline, CDR1 KGHSH and CDR2 LQKENI. Written as DNA, the CDR3 is TGTGCCAGCTCACCAATCCTTATAGGAGGGGACTATGGCTACACCTTC. Protein sequence: CASSPILIGGDYGYTF. Combining the CDR3 with reference TRBV18 and TRBJ1-2 gives the whole variable domain NAGVMQNPRHLVRRRGQEARLRCSPMKGHSHVYWYRQLPEEGLKFMVYLQKENIIDESGMPKERFSAEFPKEGPSILRIQQVVRGDSAAYFCASSPILIGGDYGYTFGSGTRLTVV.

On this clone: Different DNA sequences within this sample yield the same CDR3. The V gene is TRBV5-1, the J gene TRBJ1-3; no reliable D call. The germline gives CDR1 SGHRS, CDR2 YFSETQ. This CDR3 is 14 amino acids long. V lost 0 bases, J lost 4 bases, and 8 bases lay in between. The CDR3 DNA reads TGCGCCAGCAGCTTGGGGCAGGACGGAAACACCATATATTTT. Protein sequence: CASSLGQDGNTIYF.